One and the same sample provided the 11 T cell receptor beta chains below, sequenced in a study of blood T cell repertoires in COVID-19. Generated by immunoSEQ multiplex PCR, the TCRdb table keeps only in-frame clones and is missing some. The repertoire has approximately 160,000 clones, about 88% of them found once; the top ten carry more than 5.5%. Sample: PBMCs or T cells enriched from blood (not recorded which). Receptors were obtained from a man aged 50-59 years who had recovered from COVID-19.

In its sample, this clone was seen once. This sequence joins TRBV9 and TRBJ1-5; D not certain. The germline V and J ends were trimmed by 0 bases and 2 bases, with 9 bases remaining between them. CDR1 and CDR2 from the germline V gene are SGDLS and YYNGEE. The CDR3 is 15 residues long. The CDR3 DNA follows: TGTGCCAGCAGCGTAGGTTCAGTGGGCAATCAGCCCCAGCATTTT. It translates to CASSVGSVGNQPQHF. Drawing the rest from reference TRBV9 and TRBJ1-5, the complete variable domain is DSGVTQTPKHLITATGQRVTLRCSPRSGDLSVYWYQQSLDQGLQFLIQYYNGEERAKGNILERFSAQQFPDLHSELNLSSLELGDSALYFCASSVGSVGNQPQHFGDGTRLSIL.

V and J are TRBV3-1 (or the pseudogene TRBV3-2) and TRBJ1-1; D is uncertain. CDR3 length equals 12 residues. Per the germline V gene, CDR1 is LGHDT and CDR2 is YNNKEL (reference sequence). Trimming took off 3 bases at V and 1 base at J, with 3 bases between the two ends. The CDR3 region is CASSHRNTEAFF. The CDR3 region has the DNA TGTGCCAGCAGCCACAGGAACACTGAAGCTTTCTTT.

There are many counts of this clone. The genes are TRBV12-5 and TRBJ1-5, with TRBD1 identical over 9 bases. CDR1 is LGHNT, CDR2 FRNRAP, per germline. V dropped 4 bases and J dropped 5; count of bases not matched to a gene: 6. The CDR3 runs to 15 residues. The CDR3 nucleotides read TGTGCTAGTGGTTCCACAACAGGGGGCGATCAGCCCCAGCATTTT. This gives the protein CASGSTTGGDQPQHF.

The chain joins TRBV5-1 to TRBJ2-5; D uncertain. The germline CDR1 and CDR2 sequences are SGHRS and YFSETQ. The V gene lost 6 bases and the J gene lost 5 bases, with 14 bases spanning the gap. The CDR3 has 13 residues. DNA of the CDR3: TGCGCCAGCACCTCTCCGGGTTCGGAGACCCAGTACTTC. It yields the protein CASTSPGSETQYF. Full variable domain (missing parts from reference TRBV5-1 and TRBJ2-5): KAGVTQTPRYLIKTRGQQVTLSCSPISGHRSVSWYQQTPGQGLQFLFEYFSETQRNKGNFPGRFSGRQFSNSRSEMNVSTLELGDSALYLCASTSPGSETQYFGPGTRLLVL.

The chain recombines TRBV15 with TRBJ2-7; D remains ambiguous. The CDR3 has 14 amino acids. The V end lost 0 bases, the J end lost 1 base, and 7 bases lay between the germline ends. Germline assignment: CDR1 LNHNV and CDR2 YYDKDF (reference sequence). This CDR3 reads CATSRDFGSYEQYF. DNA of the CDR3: TGTGCCACCAGCAGAGATTTCGGGTCCTACGAGCAGTACTTC.

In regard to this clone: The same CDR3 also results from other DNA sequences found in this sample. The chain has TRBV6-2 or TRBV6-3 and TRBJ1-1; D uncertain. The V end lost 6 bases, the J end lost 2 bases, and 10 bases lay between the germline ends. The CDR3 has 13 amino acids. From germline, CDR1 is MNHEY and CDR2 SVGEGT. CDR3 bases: TGTGCCAGCAGCCCACGGGGTAACACTGAAGCTTTCTTT. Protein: CASSPRGNTEAFF.

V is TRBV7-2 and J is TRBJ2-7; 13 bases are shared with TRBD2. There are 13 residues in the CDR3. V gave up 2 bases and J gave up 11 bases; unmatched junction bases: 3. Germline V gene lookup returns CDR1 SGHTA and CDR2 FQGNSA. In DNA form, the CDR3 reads TGTGCCAGCAGCTTAACTAGCGGGGGGGCCGAGTACTTC. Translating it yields CASSLTSGGAEYF.

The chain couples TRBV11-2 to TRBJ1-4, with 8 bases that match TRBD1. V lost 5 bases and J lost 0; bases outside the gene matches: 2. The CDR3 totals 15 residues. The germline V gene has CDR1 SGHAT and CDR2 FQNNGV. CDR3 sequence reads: CASSQQGATNEKLFF. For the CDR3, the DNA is TGTGCCAGCAGCCAACAGGGGGCAACTAATGAAAAACTGTTTTTT.

The CDR3 coding sequence is TGTGCCAGCCAGGGGTGGGGCCTGAACACCGGGGAGCTGTTTTTT. Amino acids: CASQGWGLNTGELFF. The rearrangement uses TRBV6-5 and TRBJ2-2; D may be TRBD1 (6 bases). CDR1 MNHEY and CDR2 SVGAGI come from the germline V gene. The V and J ends lost 8 bases and 1 base respectively, with 14 bases between them. This CDR3 is 15 amino acids long.

Written as DNA, the CDR3 is TGTGCCAGCAGCCAGCTGGGGCCTGGAGAGCAGTACTTC. This encodes CASSQLGPGEQYF. The V call is TRBV3-1 (or the pseudogene TRBV3-2), the J call TRBJ2-7, with D possibly matching TRBD1 (5 bases). CDR3 length equals 13 residues. Per the germline V gene, CDR1 is LGHDT and CDR2 is YNNKEL (reference sequence). V dropped 3 bases and J dropped 7 bases, with 13 bases sitting between them.

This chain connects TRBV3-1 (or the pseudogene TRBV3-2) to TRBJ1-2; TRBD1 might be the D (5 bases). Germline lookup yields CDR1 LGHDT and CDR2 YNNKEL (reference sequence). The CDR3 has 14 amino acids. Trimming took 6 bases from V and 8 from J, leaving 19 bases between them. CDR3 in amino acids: CASSPGTPLSGYTF. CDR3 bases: TGTGCCAGCAGTCCCGGGACTCCTTTATCCGGCTACACCTTC.